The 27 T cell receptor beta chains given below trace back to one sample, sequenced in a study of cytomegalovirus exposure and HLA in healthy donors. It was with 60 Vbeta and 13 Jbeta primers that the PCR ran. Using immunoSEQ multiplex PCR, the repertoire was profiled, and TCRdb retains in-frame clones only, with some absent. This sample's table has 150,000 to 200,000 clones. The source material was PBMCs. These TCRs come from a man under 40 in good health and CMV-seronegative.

The CDR3 DNA is TGTGCCAGCTCATCGACAGGGTCCGGGGCCAACGTCCTGACTTTC. Protein sequence: CASSSTGSGANVLTF. The V gene is TRBV18, the J gene TRBJ2-6; 7 nucleotides agree with TRBD1. J was trimmed by 4 bases and V by 5 bases; bases with no gene match: 5. Germline CDR1 KGHSH, CDR2 LQKENI. This CDR3 contains 15 residues.

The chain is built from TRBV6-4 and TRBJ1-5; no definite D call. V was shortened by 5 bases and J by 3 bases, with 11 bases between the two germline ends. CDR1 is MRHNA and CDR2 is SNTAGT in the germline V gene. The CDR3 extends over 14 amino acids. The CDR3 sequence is CASSPSGINQPQHF. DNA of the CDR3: TGTGCCAGCAGTCCATCAGGAATCAATCAGCCCCAGCATTTT.

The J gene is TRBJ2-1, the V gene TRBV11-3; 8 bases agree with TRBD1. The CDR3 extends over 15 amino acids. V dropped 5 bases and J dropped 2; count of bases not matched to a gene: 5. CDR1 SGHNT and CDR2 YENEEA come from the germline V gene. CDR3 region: CASSPGQGTYNEQFF. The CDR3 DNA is TGTGCCAGCAGCCCAGGACAGGGTACCTACAATGAGCAGTTCTTC.

DNA for the CDR3: TGTGCCAGCAGTTTAAGCGGGTTAACCTCCTACAATGAGCAGTTCTTC. Protein product: CASSLSGLTSYNEQFF. J is TRBJ2-1 and V is TRBV27; possible D gene TRBD2, 6 bases. Trimming left V 2 bases short and J 0 bases short, with 11 bases between. This CDR3 has 16 residues. Germline V gene lookup returns CDR1 MNHEY and CDR2 SMNVEV (reference sequence).

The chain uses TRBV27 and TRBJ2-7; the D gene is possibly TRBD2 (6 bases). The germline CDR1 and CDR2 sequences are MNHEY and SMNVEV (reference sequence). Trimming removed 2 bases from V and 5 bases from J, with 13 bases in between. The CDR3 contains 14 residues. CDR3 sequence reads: CASSLTGTSHEQYF. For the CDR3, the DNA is TGTGCCAGCAGTTTAACCGGGACTTCCCACGAGCAGTACTTC.

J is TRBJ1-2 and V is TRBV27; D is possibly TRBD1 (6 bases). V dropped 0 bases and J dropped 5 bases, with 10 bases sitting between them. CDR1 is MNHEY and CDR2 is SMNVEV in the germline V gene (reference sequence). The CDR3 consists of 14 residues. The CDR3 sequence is CASSLSDSLYGYTF. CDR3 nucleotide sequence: TGTGCCAGCAGTTTATCGGACAGCCTATATGGCTACACCTTC.

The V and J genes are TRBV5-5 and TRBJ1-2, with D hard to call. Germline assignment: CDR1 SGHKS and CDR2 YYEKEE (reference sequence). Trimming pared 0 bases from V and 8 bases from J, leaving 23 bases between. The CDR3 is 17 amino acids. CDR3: CASSLEFLASPIGGYTF. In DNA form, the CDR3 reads TGTGCCAGCAGCTTGGAATTCCTGGCCAGCCCTATCGGGGGCTACACCTTC.

The CDR3 DNA sequence: TGTGCCAGCAGCTCCGGACGTAGCAGGGACACTGAAGCTTTCTTT. It is translated as CASSSGRSRDTEAFF. The chain has TRBV5-8 and TRBJ1-1; D is perhaps TRBD1 (5 bases). The V gene lost 3 bases and the J gene lost 3 bases, with 15 bases spanning the gap. Germline V gene sequence: CDR1 SGHTS, CDR2 YDEGEE. The CDR3 has 15 residues. The whole variable domain, filled in from reference TRBV5-8 and TRBJ1-1, reads EAGVTQSPTHLIKTRGQQATLRCSPISGHTSVYWYQQALGLGLQFLLWYDEGEERNRGNFPPRFSGRQFPNYSSELNVNALELEDSALYLCASSSGRSRDTEAFFGQGTRLTVV.

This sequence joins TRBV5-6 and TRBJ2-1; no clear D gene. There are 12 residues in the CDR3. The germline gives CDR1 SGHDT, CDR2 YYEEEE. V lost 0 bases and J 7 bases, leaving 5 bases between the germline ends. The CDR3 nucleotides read TGTGCCAGCAGCTTGGTTCGGAATGAGCAGTTCTTC. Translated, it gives CASSLVRNEQFF.

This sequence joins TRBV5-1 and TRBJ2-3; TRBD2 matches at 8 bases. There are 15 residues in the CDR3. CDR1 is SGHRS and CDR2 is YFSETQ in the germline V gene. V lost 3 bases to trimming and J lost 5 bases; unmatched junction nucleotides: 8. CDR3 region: CASSSGGAGGDTQYF. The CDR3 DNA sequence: TGCGCCAGCAGCTCCGGTGGGGCGGGAGGAGATACGCAGTATTTT.

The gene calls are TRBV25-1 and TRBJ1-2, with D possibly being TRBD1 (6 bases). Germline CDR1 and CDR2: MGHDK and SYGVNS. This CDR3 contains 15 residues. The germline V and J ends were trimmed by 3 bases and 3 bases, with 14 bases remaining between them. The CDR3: CASSEAGVTHYGYTF. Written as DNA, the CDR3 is TGTGCCAGCAGTGAGGCAGGGGTAACGCACTATGGCTACACCTTC.

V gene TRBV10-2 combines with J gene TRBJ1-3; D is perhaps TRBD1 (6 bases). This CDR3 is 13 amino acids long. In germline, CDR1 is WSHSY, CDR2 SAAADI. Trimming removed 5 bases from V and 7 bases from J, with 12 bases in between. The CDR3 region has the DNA TGCGCCAGCAGTCAGGGGTTAGGCAACACCATATATTTT. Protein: CASSQGLGNTIYF.

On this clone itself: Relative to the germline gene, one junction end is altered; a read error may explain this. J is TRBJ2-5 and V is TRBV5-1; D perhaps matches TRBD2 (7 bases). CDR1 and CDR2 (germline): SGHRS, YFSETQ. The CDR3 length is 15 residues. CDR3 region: CASSGEGGDQETQHF. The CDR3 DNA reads TGCGCCAGCAGCGGGGAGGGGGGGGACCAAGAGACCCAGCACTTC.

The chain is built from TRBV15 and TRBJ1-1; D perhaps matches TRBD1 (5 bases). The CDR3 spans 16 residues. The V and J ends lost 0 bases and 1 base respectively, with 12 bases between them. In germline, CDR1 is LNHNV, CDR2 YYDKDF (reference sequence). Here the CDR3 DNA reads TGTGCCACCAGCAGAGATCTCGGACATCCGAACACTGAAGCTTTCTTT. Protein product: CATSRDLGHPNTEAFF.

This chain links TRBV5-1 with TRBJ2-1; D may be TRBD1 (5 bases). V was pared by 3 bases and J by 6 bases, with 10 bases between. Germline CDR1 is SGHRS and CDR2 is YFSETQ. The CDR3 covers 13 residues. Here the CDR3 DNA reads TGCGCCAGCAGCTCTCAGGGATTCAATGAGCAGTTCTTC. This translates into CASSSQGFNEQFF.

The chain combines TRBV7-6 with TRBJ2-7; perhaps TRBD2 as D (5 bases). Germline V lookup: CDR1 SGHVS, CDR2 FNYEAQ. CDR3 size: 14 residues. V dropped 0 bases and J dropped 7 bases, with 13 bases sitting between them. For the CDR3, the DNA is TGTGCCAGCAGCTTAGCATCGGCTAGCTTGGAGCAGTACTTC. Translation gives CASSLASASLEQYF. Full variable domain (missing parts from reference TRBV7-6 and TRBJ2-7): GAGVSQSPRYKVTKRGQDVALRCDPISGHVSLYWYRQALGQGPEFLTYFNYEAQQDKSGLPNDRFSAERPEGSISTLTIQRTEQRDSAMYRCASSLASASLEQYFGPGTRLTVT.

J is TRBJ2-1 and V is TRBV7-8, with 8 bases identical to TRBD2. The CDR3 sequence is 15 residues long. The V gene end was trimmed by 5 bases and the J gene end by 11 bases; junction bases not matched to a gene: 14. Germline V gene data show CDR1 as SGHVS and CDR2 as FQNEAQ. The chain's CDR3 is CASSQRGLAGPKQFF. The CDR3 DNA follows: TGTGCCAGCAGCCAAAGGGGCCTAGCGGGCCCTAAGCAGTTCTTC.

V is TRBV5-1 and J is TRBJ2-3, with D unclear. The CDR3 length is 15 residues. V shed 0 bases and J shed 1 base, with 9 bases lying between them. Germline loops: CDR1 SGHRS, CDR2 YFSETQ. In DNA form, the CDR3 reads TGCGCCAGCAGCTTGGCCGAGCCTGGCACAGATACGCAGTATTTT. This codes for CASSLAEPGTDTQYF.

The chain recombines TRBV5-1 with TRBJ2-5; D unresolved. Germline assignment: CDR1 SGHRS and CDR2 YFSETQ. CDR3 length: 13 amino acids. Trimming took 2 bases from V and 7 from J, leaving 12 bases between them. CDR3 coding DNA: TGCGCCAGCAGCTTATTAGCAACGGGGACCCAGTACTTC. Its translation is CASSLLATGTQYF.

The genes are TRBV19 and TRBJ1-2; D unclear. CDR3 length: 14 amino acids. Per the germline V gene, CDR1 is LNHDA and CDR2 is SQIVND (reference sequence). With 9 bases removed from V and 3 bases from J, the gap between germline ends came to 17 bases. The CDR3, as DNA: TGTGCCAGCTTGCTCGGAGGGATGGACTATGGCTACACCTTC. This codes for CASLLGGMDYGYTF. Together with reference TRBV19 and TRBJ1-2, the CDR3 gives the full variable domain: DGGITQSPKYLFRKEGQNVTLSCEQNLNHDAMYWYRQDPGQGLRLIYYSQIVNDFQKGDIAEGYSVSREKKESFPLTVTSAQKNPTAFYLCASLLGGMDYGYTFGSGTRLTVV.

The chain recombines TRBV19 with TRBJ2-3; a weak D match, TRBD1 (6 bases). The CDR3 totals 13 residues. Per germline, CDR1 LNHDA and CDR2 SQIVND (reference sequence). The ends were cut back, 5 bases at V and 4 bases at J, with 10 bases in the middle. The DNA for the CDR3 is TGTGCCAGTAGTCAACAGGGCGCAGATACGCAGTATTTT. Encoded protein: CASSQQGADTQYF.

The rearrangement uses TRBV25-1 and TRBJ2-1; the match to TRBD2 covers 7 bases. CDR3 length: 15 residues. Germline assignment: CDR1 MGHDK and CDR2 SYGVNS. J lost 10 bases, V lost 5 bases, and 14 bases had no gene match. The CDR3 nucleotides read TGTGCCAGCAGTCCGAGGGCGGGAGAACATCAGGAGCAGTTCTTC. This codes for CASSPRAGEHQEQFF.

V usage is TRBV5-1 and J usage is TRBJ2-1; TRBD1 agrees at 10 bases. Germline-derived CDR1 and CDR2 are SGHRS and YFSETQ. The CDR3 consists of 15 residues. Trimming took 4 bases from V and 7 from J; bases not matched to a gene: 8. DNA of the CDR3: TGCGCCAGCAGCATAGGACAGGGGGGTACGAATGAGCAGTTCTTC. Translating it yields CASSIGQGGTNEQFF. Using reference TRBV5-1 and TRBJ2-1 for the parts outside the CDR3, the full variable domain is KAGVTQTPRYLIKTRGQQVTLSCSPISGHRSVSWYQQTPGQGLQFLFEYFSETQRNKGNFPGRFSGRQFSNSRSEMNVSTLELGDSALYLCASSIGQGGTNEQFFGPGTRLTVL.

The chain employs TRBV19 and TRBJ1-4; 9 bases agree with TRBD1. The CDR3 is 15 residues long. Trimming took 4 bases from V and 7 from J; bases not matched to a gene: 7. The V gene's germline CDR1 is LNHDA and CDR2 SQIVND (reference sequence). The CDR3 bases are TGTGCCAGTAGTAGGGGGACAGGGAATGGTGAAAAACTGTTTTTT. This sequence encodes CASSRGTGNGEKLFF.

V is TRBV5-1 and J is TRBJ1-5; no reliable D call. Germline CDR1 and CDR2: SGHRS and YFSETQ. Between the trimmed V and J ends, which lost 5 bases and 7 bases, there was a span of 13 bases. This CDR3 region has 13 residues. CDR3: CASSVEGGQPQHF. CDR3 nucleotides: TGCGCCAGCAGTGTGGAGGGAGGGCAGCCCCAGCATTTT.

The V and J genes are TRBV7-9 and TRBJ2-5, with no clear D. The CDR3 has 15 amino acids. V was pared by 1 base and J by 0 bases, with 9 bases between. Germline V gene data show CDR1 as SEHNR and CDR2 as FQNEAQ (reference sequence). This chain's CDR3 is CASSLGTVYQETQYF. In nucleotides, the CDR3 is TGTGCCAGCAGCTTAGGAACGGTCTACCAAGAGACCCAGTACTTC. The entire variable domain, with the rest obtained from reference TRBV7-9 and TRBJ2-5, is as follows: DTGVSQNPRHKITKRGQNVTFRCDPISEHNRLYWYRQTLGQGPEFLTYFQNEAQLEKSRLLSDRFSAERPKGSFSTLEIQRTEQGDSAMYLCASSLGTVYQETQYFGPGTRLLVL.

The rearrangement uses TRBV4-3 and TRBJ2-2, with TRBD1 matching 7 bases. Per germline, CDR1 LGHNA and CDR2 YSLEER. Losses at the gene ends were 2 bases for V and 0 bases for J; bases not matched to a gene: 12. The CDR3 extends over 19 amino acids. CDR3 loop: CASSQKNRGPEANTGELFF. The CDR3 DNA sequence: TGCGCCAGCAGCCAAAAGAACAGGGGCCCGGAGGCGAACACCGGGGAGCTGTTTTTT.